The 3 T cell receptor beta chains below were found in one sample sequenced in a study of T cell repertoires in cytomegalovirus infection (dated by TCRdb to between 2018 and 2021). Data came from an Illumina HiSeq 1500. TCRdb passed the public sequencing reads through fastp at Q25 and MiXCR, retaining productive beta sequences. Each entry is one CDR3 protein sequence, shown with its most common DNA and genes. This sample has around 800,000 distinct CDR3 sequences in its table, and over 25% of those were observed once. Of the sample, 9.5% to 15% falls within the top ten clones. Their antigens are not known. Reading the label with the study, this specimen's treatment or condition is: in vitro stimulation with specific CMV peptide epitopes to enrich CMV-specific T cells. The input for sequencing was cultured CD8+ T cells from PBMCs, taken from culture after CMV antigen stimulation. The origin of the receptors is a human donor in good health (CMV status not recorded). Some clones in this sample may be carry-over from other donors' samples.

J is TRBJ2-2 and V is TRBV15; TRBD1 or TRBD2 may be the D gene (5 bases each). Germline CDR1 reads LNHNV; CDR2 reads YYDKDF (reference sequence). The length of the CDR3 is 17 residues. V dropped 0 bases and J dropped 7 bases, with 18 bases sitting between them. This CDR3 is CATSRDGRRGRGGELFF. CDR3 nucleotide sequence: TGTGCCACCAGCAGAGATGGGAGAAGGGGCCGAGGCGGGGAGCTGTTTTTT.

This clonotype was detected many times. The chain has TRBV12-5 and TRBJ1-1; 8 bases line up with TRBD1. This CDR3 contains 15 residues. Losses at the gene ends were 6 bases for V and 1 base for J; bases not matched to a gene: 7. The germline V gene has CDR1 LGHNT and CDR2 FRNRAP. The CDR3 reads CASGDSGTGNTEAFF. The CDR3 DNA follows: TGTGCTAGTGGGGATTCCGGGACAGGGAACACTGAAGCTTTCTTT.

This chain links TRBV16 with TRBJ1-5; TRBD1 aligns across 8 bases. Germline CDR1 and CDR2: KGHSY and FQNENV. This CDR3 contains 15 residues. J lost 4 bases, V lost 4 bases, and 6 bases had no gene match. The CDR3 nucleotides are TGTGCCAGCAGCCGCTCCGGGACAGGTAATCAGCCCCAGCATTTT. This translates into CASSRSGTGNQPQHF.